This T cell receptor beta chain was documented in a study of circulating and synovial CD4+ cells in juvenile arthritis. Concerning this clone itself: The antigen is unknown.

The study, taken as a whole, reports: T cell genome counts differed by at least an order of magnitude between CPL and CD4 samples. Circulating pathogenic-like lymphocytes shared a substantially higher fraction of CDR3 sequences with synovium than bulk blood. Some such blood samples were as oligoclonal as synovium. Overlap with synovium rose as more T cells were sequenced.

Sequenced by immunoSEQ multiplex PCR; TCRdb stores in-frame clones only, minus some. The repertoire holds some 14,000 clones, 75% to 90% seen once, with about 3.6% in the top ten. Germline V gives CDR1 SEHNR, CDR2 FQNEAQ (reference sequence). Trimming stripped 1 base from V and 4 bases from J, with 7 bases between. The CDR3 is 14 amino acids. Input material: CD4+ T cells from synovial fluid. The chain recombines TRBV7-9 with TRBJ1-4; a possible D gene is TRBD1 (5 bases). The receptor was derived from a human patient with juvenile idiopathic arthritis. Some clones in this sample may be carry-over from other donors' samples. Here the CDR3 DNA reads TGTGCCAGCAGCTTAGGGGGGGGTAATGAAAAACTGTTTTTT. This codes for CASSLGGGNEKLFF. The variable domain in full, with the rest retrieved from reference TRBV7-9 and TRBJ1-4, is DTGVSQNPRHKITKRGQNVTFRCDPISEHNRLYWYRQTLGQGPEFLTYFQNEAQLEKSRLLSDRFSAERPKGSFSTLEIQRTEQGDSAMYLCASSLGGGNEKLFFGSGTQLSVL.